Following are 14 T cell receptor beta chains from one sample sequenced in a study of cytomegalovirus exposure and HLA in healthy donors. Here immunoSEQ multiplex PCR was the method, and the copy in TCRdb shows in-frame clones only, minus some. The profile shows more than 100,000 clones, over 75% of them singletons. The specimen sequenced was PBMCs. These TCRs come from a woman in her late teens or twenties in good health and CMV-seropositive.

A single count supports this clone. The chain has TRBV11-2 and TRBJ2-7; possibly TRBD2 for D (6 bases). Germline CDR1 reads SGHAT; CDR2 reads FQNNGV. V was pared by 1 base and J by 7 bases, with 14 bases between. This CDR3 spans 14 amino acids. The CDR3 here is CASSLVRGLSEQYF. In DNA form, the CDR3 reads TGTGCCAGCAGCTTAGTACGGGGACTGAGTGAGCAGTACTTC.

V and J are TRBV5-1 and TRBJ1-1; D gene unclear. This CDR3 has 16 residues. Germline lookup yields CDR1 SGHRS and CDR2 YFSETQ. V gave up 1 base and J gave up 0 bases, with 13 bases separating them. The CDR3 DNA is TGCGCCAGCAGCTTGTCGACGGCCGGGGTGAACACTGAAGCTTTCTTT. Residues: CASSLSTAGVNTEAFF. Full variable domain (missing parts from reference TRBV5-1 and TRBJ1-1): KAGVTQTPRYLIKTRGQQVTLSCSPISGHRSVSWYQQTPGQGLQFLFEYFSETQRNKGNFPGRFSGRQFSNSRSEMNVSTLELGDSALYLCASSLSTAGVNTEAFFGQGTRLTVV.

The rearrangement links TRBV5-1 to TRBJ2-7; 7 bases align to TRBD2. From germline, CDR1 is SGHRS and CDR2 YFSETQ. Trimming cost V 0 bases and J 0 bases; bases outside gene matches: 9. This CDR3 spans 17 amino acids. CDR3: CASSLGTSTGGSYEQYF. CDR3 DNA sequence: TGCGCCAGCAGCTTGGGCACGTCGACGGGGGGCTCCTACGAGCAGTACTTC.

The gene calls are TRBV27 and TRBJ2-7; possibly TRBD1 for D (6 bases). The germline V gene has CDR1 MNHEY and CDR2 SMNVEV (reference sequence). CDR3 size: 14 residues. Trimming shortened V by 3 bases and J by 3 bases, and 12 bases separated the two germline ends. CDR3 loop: CASSFSQGDYEQYF. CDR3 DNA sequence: TGTGCCAGCAGTTTTTCACAGGGTGACTACGAGCAGTACTTC.

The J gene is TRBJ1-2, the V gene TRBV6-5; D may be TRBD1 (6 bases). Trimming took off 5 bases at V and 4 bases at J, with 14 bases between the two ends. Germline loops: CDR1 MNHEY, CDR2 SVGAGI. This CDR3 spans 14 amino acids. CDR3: CASSRQGRLYGYTF. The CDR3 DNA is TGTGCCAGCAGTCGCCAGGGGCGCCTCTATGGCTACACCTTC.

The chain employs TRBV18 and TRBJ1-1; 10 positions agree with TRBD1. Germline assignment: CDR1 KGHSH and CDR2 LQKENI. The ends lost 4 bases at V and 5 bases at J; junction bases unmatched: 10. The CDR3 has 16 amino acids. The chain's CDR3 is CASSRSSGTGVTEAFF. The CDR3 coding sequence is TGTGCCAGCTCACGGAGTTCCGGGACAGGGGTAACTGAAGCTTTCTTT. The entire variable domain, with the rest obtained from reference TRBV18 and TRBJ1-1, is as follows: NAGVMQNPRHLVRRRGQEARLRCSPMKGHSHVYWYRQLPEEGLKFMVYLQKENIIDESGMPKERFSAEFPKEGPSILRIQQVVRGDSAAYFCASSRSSGTGVTEAFFGQGTRLTVV.

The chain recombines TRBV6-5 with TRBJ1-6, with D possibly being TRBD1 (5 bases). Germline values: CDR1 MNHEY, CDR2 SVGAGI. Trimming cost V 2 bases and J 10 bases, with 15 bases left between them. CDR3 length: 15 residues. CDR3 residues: CASSYRSGFKSPLHF. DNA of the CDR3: TGTGCCAGCAGTTACCGGTCAGGGTTCAAATCACCCCTCCACTTT.

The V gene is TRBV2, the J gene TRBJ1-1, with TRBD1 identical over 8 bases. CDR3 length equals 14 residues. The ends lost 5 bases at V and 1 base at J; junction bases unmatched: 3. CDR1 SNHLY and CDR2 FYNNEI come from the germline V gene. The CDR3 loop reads CASSTGGWNTEAFF. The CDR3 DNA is TGTGCCAGCAGTACAGGGGGTTGGAACACTGAAGCTTTCTTT.

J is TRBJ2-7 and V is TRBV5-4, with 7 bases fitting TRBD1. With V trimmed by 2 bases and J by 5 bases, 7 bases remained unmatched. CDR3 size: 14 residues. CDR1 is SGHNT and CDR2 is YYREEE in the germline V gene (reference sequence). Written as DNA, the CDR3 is TGTGCCAGCAGCTTTGAAGGGGGCCCCCACGAGCAGTACTTC. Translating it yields CASSFEGGPHEQYF.

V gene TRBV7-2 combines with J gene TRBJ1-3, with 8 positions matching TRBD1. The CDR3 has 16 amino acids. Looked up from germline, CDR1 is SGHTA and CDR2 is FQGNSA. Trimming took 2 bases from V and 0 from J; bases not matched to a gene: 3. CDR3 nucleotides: TGTGCCAGCAGCTTAACGGGACAGGCCTCTGGAAACACCATATATTTT. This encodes CASSLTGQASGNTIYF.

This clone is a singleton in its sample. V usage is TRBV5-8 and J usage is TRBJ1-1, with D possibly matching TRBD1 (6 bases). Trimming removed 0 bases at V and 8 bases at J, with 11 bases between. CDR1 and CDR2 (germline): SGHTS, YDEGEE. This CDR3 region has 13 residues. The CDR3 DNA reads TGTGCCAGCAGCTTGGCACAGGGATTAGAAGCTTTCTTT. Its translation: CASSLAQGLEAFF.

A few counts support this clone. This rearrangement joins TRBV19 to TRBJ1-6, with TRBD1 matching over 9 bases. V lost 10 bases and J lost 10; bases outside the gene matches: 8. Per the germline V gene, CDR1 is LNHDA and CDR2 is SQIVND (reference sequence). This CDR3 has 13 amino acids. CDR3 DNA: TGTGCCACCGAGGACAGGGGTGGATCACCCCTCCACTTT. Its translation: CATEDRGGSPLHF.

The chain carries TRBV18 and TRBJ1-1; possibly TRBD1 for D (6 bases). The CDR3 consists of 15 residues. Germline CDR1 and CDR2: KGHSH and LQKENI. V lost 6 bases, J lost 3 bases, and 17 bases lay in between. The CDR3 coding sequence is TGTGCCAGCTCCCCGAGGGGGAAATTGGACACTGAAGCTTTCTTT. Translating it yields CASSPRGKLDTEAFF.

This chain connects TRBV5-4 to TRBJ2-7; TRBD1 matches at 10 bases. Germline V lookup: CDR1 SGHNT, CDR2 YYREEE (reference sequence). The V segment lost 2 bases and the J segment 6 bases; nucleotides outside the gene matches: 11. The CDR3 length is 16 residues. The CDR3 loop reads CASSLQPTGGSGEQYF. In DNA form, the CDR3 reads TGTGCCAGCAGCTTACAGCCGACAGGGGGCTCGGGCGAGCAGTACTTC.